The clone carrying this T cell receptor beta chain was counted only a few times. The data stem from a study of T cell repertoires in cytomegalovirus infection. TCRdb ran MiXCR on the reads and lists one entry per CDR3 protein. Of under 200,000 distinct CDR3 sequences in the sample, roughly 9.8% were seen once. Trimming removed 2 bases from V and 5 bases from J, with 10 bases in between. The CDR3 spans 14 residues. Germline assignment: CDR1 MNHEY and CDR2 SMNVEV (reference sequence). This rearrangement joins TRBV27 to TRBJ1-5; perhaps TRBD1 as D (5 bases). The sequence was collected from a human donor in good health (CMV status not recorded). Some clones in this sample may be carry-over from other donors' samples. The sequenced material came from PBMCs. This CDR3 is CASSLIRGDQPQHF. In nucleotides, the CDR3 is TGTGCCAGCAGTTTAATAAGGGGAGATCAGCCCCAGCATTTT.